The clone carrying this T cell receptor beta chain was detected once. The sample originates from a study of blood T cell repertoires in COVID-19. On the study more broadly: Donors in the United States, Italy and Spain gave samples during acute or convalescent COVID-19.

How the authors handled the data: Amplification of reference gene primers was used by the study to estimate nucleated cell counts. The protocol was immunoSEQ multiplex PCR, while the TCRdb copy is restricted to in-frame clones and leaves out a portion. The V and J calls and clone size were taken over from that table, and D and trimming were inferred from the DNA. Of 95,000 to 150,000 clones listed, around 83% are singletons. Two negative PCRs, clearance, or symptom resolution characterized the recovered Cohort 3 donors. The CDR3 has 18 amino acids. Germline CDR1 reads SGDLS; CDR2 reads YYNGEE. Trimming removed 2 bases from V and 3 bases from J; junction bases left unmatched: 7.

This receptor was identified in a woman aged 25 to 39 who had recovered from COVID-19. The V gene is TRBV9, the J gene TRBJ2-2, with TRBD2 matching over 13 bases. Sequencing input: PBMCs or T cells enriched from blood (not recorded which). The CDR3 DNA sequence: TGTGCCAGCAGCGTCACTAGCGGGAGGGCGAGAGACACCGGGGAGCTGTTTTTT. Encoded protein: CASSVTSGRARDTGELFF.